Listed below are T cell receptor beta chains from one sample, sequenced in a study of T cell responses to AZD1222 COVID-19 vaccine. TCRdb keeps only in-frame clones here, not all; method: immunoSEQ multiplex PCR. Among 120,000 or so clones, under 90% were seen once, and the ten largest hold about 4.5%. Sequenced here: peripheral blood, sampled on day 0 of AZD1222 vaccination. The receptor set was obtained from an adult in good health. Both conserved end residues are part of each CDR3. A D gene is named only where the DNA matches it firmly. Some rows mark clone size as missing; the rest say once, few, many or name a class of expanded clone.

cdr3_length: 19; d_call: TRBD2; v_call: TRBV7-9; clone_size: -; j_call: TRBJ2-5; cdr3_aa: CASNLPKRASGGPGETQYF; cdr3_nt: TGTGCCAGCAACCTCCCAAAGCGGGCTAGCGGGGGGCCGGGGGAGACCCAGTACTTC
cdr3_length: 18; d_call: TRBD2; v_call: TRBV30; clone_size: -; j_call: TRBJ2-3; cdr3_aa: CAWSKGGLAGASTDTQYF; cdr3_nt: TGTGCCTGGAGTAAAGGGGGACTAGCGGGAGCGAGCACAGATACGCAGTATTTT
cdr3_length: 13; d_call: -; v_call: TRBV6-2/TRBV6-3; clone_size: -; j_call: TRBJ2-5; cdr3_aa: CASSYGGGETQYF; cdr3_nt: TGTGCCAGCAGTTATGGTGGAGGGGAGACCCAGTACTTC
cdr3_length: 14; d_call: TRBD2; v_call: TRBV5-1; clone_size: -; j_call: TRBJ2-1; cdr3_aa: CASGYSGGINEQFF; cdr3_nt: TGCGCCAGCGGTTATAGCGGGGGGATCAATGAGCAGTTCTTC
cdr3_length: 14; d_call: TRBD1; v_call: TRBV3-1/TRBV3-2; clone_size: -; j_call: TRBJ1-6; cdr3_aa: CASSQTQGASPLHF; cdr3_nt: TGTGCCAGCAGCCAAACACAGGGGGCTTCACCCCTCCACTTT
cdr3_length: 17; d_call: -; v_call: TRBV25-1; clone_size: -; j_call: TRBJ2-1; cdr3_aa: CASRPYGGLLRGNEQFF; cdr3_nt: TGTGCCAGCAGGCCATATGGGGGGCTGTTGAGGGGCAATGAGCAGTTCTTC
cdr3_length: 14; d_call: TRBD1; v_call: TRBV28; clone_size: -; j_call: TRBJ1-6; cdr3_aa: CASTPGQGSSPLHF; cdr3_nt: TGTGCCAGCACCCCGGGACAGGGCTCATCACCCCTCCACTTT
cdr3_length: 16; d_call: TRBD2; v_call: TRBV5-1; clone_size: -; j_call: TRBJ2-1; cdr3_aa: CASSISLAASYNEQFF; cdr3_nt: TGCGCCAGCAGCATATCACTAGCGGCCTCCTACAATGAGCAGTTCTTC
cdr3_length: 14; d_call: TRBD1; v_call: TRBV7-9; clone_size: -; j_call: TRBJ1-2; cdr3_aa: CASSLGQGNYGYTF; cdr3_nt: TGTGCCAGCAGCTTAGGACAGGGTAACTATGGCTACACCTTC
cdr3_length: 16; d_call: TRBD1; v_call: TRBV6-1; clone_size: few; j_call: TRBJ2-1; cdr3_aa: CASSEFGTGGRNEQFF; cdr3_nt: TGTGCCAGCAGTGAATTCGGGACAGGGGGCAGGAATGAGCAGTTCTTC
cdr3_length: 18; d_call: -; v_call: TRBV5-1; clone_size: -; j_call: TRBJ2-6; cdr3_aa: CASSLEAGPRPGANVLTF; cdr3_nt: TGCGCCAGCAGCTTGGAGGCAGGCCCTCGCCCTGGGGCCAACGTCCTGACTTTC
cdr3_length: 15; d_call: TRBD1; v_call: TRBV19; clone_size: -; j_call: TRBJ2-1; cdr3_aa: CASQLSGQGFNEQFF; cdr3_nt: TGTGCCAGCCAGCTCTCGGGACAGGGGTTCAATGAGCAGTTCTTC
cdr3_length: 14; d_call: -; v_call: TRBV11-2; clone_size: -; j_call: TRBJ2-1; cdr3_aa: CASSLAPLVGEQFF; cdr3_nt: TGTGCCAGCAGCTTAGCCCCCCTTGTCGGGGAGCAGTTCTTC
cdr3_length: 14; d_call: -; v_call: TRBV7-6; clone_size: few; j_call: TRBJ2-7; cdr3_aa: CASSVGLGGYEQYF; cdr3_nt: TGTGCCAGCAGCGTCGGACTAGGGGGGTACGAGCAGTACTTC
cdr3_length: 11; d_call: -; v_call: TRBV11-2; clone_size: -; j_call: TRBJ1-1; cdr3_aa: CASSFQGTAFF; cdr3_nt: TGTGCCAGCAGCTTTCAAGGTACGGCTTTCTTT
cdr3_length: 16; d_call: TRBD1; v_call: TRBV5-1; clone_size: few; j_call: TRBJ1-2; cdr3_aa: CASSLAAGGSNYGYTF; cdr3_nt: TGCGCCAGCAGCTTGGCCGCAGGGGGTTCCAACTATGGCTACACCTTC
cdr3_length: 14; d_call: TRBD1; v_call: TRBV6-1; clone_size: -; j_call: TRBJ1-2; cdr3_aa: CASSEAAGGYGYTF; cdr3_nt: TGTGCCAGCAGTGAGGCGGCAGGGGGGTATGGCTACACCTTC
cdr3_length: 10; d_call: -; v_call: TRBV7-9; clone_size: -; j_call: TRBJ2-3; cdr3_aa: CTLRPDTQYF; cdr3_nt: TGTACACTACGACCAGATACGCAGTATTTT
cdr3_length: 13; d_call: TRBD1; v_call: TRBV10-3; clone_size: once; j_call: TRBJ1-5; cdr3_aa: CAIKGTGNQPQHF; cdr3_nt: TGTGCCATCAAAGGGACAGGGAATCAGCCCCAGCATTTT
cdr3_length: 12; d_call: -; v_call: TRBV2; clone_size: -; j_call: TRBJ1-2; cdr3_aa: CASSEDRAGYTF; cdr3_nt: TGTGCCAGCAGTGAAGACAGGGCGGGCTACACCTTC
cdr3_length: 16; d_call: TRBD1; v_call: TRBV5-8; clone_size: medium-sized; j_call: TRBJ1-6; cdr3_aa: CASSPPNTGVNSPLHF; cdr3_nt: TGTGCCAGCAGCCCACCAAATACAGGGGTTAATTCACCCCTCCACTTT
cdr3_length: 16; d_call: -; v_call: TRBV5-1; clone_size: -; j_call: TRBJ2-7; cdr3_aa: CASSFPRGQGTHEQYF; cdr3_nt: TGCGCCAGCAGCTTCCCACGGGGGCAGGGAACCCACGAGCAGTACTTC
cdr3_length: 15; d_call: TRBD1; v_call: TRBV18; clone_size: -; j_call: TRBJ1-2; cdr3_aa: CASSSRQGPSYGYTF; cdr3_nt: TGTGCCAGCTCGTCCCGACAGGGGCCGTCTTATGGCTACACCTTC
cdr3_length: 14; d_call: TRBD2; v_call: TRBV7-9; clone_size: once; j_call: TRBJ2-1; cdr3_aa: CASSLAGREGEQFF; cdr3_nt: TGTGCCAGCAGCTTAGCCGGGAGGGAAGGGGAGCAGTTCTTC
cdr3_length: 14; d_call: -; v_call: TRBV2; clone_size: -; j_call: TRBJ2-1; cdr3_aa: CASRNPSSYNEQFF; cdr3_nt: TGTGCCAGCAGAAACCCTAGCTCCTACAATGAGCAGTTCTTC
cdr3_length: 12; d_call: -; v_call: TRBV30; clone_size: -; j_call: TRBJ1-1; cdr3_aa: CAWSRGATEAFF; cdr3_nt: TGTGCCTGGAGTCGGGGGGCAACTGAAGCTTTCTTT
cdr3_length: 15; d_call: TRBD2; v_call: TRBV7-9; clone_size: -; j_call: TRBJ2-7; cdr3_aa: CASSTRTSGYYEQYF; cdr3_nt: TGTGCCAGCAGCACTAGGACTAGCGGATACTACGAGCAGTACTTC
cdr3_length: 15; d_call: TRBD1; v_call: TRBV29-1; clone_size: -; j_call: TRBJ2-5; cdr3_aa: CSVGNRGVGQETQYF; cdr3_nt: TGCAGCGTTGGGAACAGGGGTGTCGGCCAAGAGACCCAGTACTTC
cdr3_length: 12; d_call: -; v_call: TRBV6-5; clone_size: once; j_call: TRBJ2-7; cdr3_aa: CASTDLSYEQYF; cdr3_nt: TGTGCCAGCACGGACCTCTCCTACGAGCAGTACTTC
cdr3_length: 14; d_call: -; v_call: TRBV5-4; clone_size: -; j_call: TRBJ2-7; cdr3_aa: CASSLGINPYEQYF; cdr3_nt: TGTGCCAGCAGCCTAGGGATCAACCCCTACGAGCAGTACTTC
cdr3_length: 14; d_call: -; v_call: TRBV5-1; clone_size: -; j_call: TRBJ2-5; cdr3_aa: CASSLAGIQETQYF; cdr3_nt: TGCGCCAGCAGCTTGGCAGGGATTCAAGAGACCCAGTACTTC